The 10 T cell receptor beta chains listed next were all sequenced from one sample in a study of T cells in Graves' hyperthyroidism and ophthalmopathy. TCR beta CDR3 region amplification was performed from RNA transcripts. TCR CDR3 regions were first amplified by RT-PCR with HTBI primers. One entry per CDR3 protein results from TCRdb running MiXCR on the multiplex PCR reads. The sample yields 300,000 to 350,000 distinct CDR3 sequences, 16% seen once. The source material was blood. The origin of the receptors is a man aged 30 to 39 with Graves' hyperthyroidism.

The chain uses TRBV9 and TRBJ1-3; 7 bases fit TRBD1. Trimming took 2 bases from V and 4 from J; bases not matched to a gene: 3. CDR3 length equals 14 residues. Germline-derived CDR1 and CDR2 are SGDLS and YYNGEE. The CDR3 here is CASSVRQGGNTIYF. CDR3 nucleotides: TGTGCCAGCAGCGTTCGACAGGGAGGAAACACCATATATTTT.

The chain uses TRBV7-2 and TRBJ1-5; tentatively, D is TRBD1 (5 bases). With 2 bases removed from V and 0 bases from J, the gap between germline ends came to 14 bases. The CDR3 spans 17 residues. The germline V gene encodes CDR1 SGHTA and CDR2 FQGNSA. In DNA form, the CDR3 reads TGTGCCAGCAGCTTAATCGGGGGACCGGATAGCAATCAGCCCCAGCATTTT. Translation: CASSLIGGPDSNQPQHF. The full variable domain, in which reference TRBV7-2 and TRBJ1-5 provide the parts outside the CDR3, is GAGVSQSPSNKVTEKGKDVELRCDPISGHTALYWYRQSLGQGLEFLIYFQGNSAPDKSGLPSDRFSAERTGGSVSTLTIQRTQQEDSAVYLCASSLIGGPDSNQPQHFGDGTRLSIL.

The gene calls are TRBV12-3 or TRBV12-4 and TRBJ2-7; the D is unclear. Trimming removed 4 bases at V and 1 base at J, with 11 bases between. The CDR3 covers 14 residues. The CDR3 spells CASSWDDSSYEQYF. The CDR3 DNA follows: TGTGCCAGCAGTTGGGATGATTCATCCTACGAGCAGTACTTC.

This clonotype has more than one count but fewer than ten. The V call is TRBV6-1, the J call TRBJ2-5; D not resolved. Trimming removed 11 bases at V and 10 bases at J, with 17 bases between. Germline V gene data show CDR1 as MNHNS and CDR2 as SASEGT. The CDR3 is made up of 11 amino acids. The CDR3 DNA reads TGTGCCTCTTCTATTCCCGCCCACCAGTACTTC. This sequence encodes CASSIPAHQYF.

This clonotype was counted at least ten times. The genes are TRBV2 and TRBJ2-3; the D is unclear. Germline assignment: CDR1 SNHLY and CDR2 FYNNEI. Trimming removed 3 bases at V and 6 bases at J, with 7 bases between. The CDR3 loop spans 12 amino acids. CDR3 sequence: CASSERSDTQYF. Here the CDR3 DNA reads TGTGCCAGCAGTGAGCGGTCCGATACGCAGTATTTT.

This clonotype was found many times. The J gene is TRBJ1-1, the V gene TRBV11-3, with TRBD1 identical over 9 bases. In germline, CDR1 is SGHNT, CDR2 YENEEA. This CDR3 contains 14 residues. V lost 6 bases to trimming and J lost 6 bases; unmatched junction nucleotides: 8. CDR3 DNA: TGTGCCAGCAGTGACGGACAGGGGTGGTCTGAAGCTTTCTTT. Protein: CASSDGQGWSEAFF.

CDR3 in DNA: TGTGCCAGCAGCCCTTGGGGGACGGAAGAGACCCAGTACTTC. Its translation is CASSPWGTEETQYF. The chain uses TRBV5-5 and TRBJ2-5; D could derive from TRBD1 or TRBD2 (5 bases each). Trimming pared 4 bases from V and 3 bases from J, leaving 13 bases between. The CDR3 runs to 14 residues. Germline V lookup: CDR1 SGHKS, CDR2 YYEKEE (reference sequence).

This clonotype appeared many times. The rearrangement joins TRBV30 to TRBJ2-1; possibly TRBD1 for D (5 bases). The CDR3 totals 14 residues. CDR1 GTSNPN and CDR2 SVGIG come from the germline V gene (reference sequence). V was trimmed by 1 base and J by 7 bases, leaving 14 bases between them. The CDR3 DNA is TGTGCCTGGAGTGGCTCGGCAGGGCATAATGAGCAGTTCTTC. Translated, it gives CAWSGSAGHNEQFF.

This clonotype appeared a few times. This chain links TRBV7-6 with TRBJ1-5; no clear D. The V and J ends lost 8 bases and 6 bases respectively, with 14 bases between them. The CDR3 runs to 13 residues. Germline loops: CDR1 SGHVS, CDR2 FNYEAQ. CDR3 sequence: CASAPQWGQPQHF. For the CDR3, the DNA is TGTGCCAGCGCTCCCCAGTGGGGTCAGCCCCAGCATTTT.

This clonotype was seen only a few times. The chain employs TRBV4-2 and TRBJ2-1; a weak D match, TRBD1 (5 bases). Looked up from germline, CDR1 is LGHNA and CDR2 is YNFKEQ. Trimming removed 3 bases at V and 2 bases at J, with 17 bases between. The CDR3 loop spans 17 amino acids. The CDR3 reads CASSQERWQGPYNEQFF. The CDR3 nucleotides are TGTGCCAGCAGCCAGGAGAGGTGGCAGGGCCCCTACAATGAGCAGTTCTTC.